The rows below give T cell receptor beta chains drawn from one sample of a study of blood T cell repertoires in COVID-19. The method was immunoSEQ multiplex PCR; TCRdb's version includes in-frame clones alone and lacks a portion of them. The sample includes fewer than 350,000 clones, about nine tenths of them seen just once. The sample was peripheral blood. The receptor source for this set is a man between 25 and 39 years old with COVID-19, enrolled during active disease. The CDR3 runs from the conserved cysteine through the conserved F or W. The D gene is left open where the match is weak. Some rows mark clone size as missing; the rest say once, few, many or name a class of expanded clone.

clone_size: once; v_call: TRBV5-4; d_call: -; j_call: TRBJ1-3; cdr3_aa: CASSFSGGGNTIYF; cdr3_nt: TGTGCCAGCAGCTTTTCAGGTGGGGGAAACACCATATATTTT
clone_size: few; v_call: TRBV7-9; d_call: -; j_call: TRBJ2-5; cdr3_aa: CASSLFAGVETQYF; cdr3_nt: TGTGCCAGCAGCTTATTCGCAGGGGTTGAGACCCAGTACTTC
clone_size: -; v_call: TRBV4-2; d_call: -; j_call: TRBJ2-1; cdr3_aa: CASSQGGLLTEQFF; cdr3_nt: TGTGCCAGCAGCCAAGGGGGACTTCTTACTGAGCAGTTCTTC
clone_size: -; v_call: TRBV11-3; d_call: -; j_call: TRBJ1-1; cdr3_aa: CASSNDRFTEAFF; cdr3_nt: TGTGCCAGCAGCAACGACAGGTTCACTGAAGCTTTCTTT
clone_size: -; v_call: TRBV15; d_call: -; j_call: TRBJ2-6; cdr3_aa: CATSRSGLRELSSGANVLTF; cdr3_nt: TGTGCCACCAGCCGTTCGGGACTCAGGGAACTGAGCTCTGGGGCCAACGTCCTGACTTTC
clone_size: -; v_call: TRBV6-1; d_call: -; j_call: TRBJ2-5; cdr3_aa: CASSEAWQWAQETQYF; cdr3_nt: TGTGCCAGCAGTGAAGCTTGGCAGTGGGCTCAAGAGACCCAGTACTTC
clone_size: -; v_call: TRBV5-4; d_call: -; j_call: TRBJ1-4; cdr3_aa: CASSLRQATNEKLFF; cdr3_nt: TGTGCCAGCAGCTTGAGACAGGCAACTAATGAAAAACTGTTTTTT
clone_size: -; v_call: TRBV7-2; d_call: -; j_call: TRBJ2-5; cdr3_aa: CASSPGEIETQYF; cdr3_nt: TGTGCCAGCAGCCCGGGAGAGATAGAGACCCAGTACTTC
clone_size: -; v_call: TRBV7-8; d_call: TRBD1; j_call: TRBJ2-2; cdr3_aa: CASRLGTANTGELFF; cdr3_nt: TGTGCCAGCAGACTAGGGACAGCGAACACCGGGGAGCTGTTTTTT
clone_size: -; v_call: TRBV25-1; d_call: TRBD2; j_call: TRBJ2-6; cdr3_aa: CASRGTLAGPSGANVLTF; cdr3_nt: TGTGCCAGCAGGGGCACCTTAGCGGGGCCCTCTGGGGCCAACGTCCTGACTTTC
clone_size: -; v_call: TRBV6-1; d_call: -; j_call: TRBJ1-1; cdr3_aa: CASSELRSTEAFF; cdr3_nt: TGTGCCAGCAGTGAATTGAGGAGCACTGAAGCTTTCTTT
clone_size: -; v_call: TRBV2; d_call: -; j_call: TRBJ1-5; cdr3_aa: CASRGQTRNQPQHF; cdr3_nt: TGTGCCAGCAGGGGGCAGACCCGCAATCAGCCCCAGCATTTT
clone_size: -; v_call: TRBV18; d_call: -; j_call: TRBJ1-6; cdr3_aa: CASSPRTVEGSPLHF; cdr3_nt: TGTGCCAGCTCACCAAGGACAGTCGAAGGGTCACCCCTCCACTTT
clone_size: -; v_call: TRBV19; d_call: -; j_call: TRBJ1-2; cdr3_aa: CASSSGQFYGYTF; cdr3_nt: TGTGCCAGTAGTTCAGGACAGTTCTATGGCTACACCTTC
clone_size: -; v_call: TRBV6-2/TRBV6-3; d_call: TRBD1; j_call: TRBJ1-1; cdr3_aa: CASSYGQGRNTEAFF; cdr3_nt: TGTGCCAGCAGTTACGGACAGGGGCGGAACACTGAAGCTTTCTTT
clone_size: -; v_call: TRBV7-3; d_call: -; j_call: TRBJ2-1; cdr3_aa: CASSLGQYNEQFF; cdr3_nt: TGTGCCAGCAGCTTAGGACAGTACAATGAGCAGTTCTTC
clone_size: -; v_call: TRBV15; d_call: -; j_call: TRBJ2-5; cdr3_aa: CATSRGAGKTQETQYF; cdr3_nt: TGTGCCACCAGCAGAGGGGCAGGTAAAACACAAGAGACCCAGTACTTC
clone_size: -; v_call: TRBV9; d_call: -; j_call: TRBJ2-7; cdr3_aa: CASSVGGSSYEQYF; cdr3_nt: TGTGCCAGCAGCGTAGGGGGCAGTTCCTACGAGCAGTACTTC
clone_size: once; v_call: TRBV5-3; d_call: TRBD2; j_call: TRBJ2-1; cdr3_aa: CARSLGSGTSGRALNEQFF; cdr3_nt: TGTGCCAGAAGCTTGGGATCCGGGACTAGCGGGAGGGCCCTCAATGAGCAGTTCTTC
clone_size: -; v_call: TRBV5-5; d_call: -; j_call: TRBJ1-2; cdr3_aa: CASSLVMGPYGYTF; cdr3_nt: TGTGCCAGCAGCTTGGTGATGGGGCCCTATGGCTACACCTTC
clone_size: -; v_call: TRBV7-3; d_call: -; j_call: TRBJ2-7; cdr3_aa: CASSWGPSYEQYF; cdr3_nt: TGTGCCAGCAGCTGGGGGCCCTCCTACGAGCAGTACTTC
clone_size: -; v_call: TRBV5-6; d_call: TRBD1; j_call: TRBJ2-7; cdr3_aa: CASSPRWTDRVEEQYF; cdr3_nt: TGTGCCAGCAGCCCCCGATGGACGGACAGGGTCGAGGAGCAGTACTTC
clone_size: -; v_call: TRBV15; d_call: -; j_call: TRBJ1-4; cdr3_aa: CATSEGLNNEKLFF; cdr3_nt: TGTGCCACCAGCGAGGGACTGAATAATGAAAAACTGTTTTTT
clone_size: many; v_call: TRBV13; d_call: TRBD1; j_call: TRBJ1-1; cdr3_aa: CASSLTLGQPGTEAFF; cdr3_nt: TGTGCCAGCAGCCTGACCCTGGGACAGCCGGGGACTGAAGCTTTCTTT
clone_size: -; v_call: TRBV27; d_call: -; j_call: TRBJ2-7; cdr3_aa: CASSLNRLAREQYF; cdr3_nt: TGTGCCAGCAGTTTAAATCGCCTAGCTCGCGAGCAGTACTTC
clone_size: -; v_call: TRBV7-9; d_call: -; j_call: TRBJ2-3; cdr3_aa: CASSSGAGQPVLEQYF; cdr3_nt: TGTGCCAGCAGCTCCGGGGCTGGACAGCCCGTGCTCGAGCAGTATTTT
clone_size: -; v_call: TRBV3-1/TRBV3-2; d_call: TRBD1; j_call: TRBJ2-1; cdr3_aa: CASSQARQGASNNEQFF; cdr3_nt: TGTGCCAGCAGCCAAGCGAGACAGGGGGCTTCCAACAATGAGCAGTTCTTC
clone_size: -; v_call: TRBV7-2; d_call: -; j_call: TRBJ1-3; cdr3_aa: CASSSIVGSGNTIYF; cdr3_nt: TGTGCCAGCAGTTCTATTGTCGGCTCTGGAAACACCATATATTTT
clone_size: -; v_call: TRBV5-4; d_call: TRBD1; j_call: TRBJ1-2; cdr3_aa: CASSSSGTVFNYGYTF; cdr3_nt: TGTGCCAGCAGCTCCTCCGGGACAGTATTTAACTATGGCTACACCTTC
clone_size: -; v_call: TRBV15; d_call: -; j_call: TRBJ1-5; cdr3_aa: CATQQNRVDQPQHF; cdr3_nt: TGTGCCACCCAGCAGAACAGGGTGGATCAGCCCCAGCATTTT
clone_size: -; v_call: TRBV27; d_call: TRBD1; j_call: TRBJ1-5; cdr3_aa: CASSWDSYSNQPQHF; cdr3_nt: TGTGCCAGCAGTTGGGACAGTTATAGCAATCAGCCCCAGCATTTT
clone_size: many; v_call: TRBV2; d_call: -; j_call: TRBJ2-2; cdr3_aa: CASSSPRTMPGELFF; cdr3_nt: TGTGCCAGCAGTTCCCCCCGGACAATGCCTGGGGAGCTGTTTTTT
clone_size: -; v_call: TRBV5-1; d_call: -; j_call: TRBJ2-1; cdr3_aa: CASSLIRYNEQFF; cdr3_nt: TGCGCCAGCAGCTTGATCAGGTACAATGAGCAGTTCTTC
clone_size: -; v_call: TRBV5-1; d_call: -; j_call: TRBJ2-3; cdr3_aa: CASSPGLYDTDTQYF; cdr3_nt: TGCGCCAGCAGCCCTGGACTTTATGACACAGATACGCAGTATTTT
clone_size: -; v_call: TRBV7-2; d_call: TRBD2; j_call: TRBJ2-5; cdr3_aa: CASSLSSGRWETQYF; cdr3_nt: TGTGCCAGCAGCTTATCTAGCGGGAGATGGGAGACCCAGTACTTC
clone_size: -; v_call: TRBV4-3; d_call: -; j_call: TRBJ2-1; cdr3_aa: CASSQDRGGSPYNEQFF; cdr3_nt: TGCGCCAGCAGCCAAGATAGAGGCGGAAGCCCTTACAATGAGCAGTTCTTC
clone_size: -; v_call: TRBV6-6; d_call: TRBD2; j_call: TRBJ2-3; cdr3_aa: CASSPLAISTDTQYF; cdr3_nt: TGTGCCAGCAGTCCACTAGCGATTAGCACAGATACGCAGTATTTT
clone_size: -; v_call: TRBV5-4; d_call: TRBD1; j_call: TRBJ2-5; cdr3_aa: CASSLGQGETQYF; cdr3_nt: TGTGCCAGCAGCTTGGGACAGGGGGAGACCCAGTACTTC
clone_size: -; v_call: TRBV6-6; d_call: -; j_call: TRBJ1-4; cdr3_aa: CASRYRDYNEKLFF; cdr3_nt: TGTGCCAGCAGATACAGGGACTATAATGAAAAACTGTTTTTT
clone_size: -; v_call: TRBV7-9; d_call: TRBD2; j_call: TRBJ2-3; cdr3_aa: CASSLFGGGTDTQYF; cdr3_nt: TGTGCCAGCAGCCTCTTTGGGGGGGGCACAGATACGCAGTATTTT
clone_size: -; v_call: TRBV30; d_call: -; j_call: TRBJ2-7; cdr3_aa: CAWGSYEQYF; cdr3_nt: TGTGCCTGGGGCTCGTACGAGCAGTACTTC
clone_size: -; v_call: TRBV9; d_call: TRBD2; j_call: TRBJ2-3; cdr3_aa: CASSVAGGADTQYF; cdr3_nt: TGTGCCAGCAGCGTAGCGGGAGGAGCAGATACGCAGTATTTT
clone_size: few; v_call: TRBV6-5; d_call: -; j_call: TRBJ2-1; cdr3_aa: CASPTDRYQYNEQFF; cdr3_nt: TGTGCCAGCCCTACAGACAGGTACCAATACAATGAGCAGTTCTTC
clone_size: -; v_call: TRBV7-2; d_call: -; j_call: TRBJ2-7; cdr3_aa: CASSLDPDKAFYEQYF; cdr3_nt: TGTGCCAGCAGCTTAGACCCGGACAAAGCCTTTTACGAGCAGTACTTC
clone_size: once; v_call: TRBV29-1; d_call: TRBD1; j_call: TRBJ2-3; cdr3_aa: CSVDPATGDTQYF; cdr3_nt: TGCAGCGTTGACCCAGCGACAGGGGATACGCAGTATTTT
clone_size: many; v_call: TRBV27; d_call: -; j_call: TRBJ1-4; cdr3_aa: CASRTVNEKLFF; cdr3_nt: TGTGCCAGCAGGACAGTTAATGAAAAACTGTTTTTT
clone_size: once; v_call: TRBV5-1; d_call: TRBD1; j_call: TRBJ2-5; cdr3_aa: CASSLGYDRAPQETQYF; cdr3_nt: TGCGCCAGCAGCTTGGGCTACGACAGGGCCCCACAAGAGACCCAGTACTTC
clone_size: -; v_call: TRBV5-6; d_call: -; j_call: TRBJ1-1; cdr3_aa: CASSSRLWTEAFF; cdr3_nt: TGTGCCAGCAGCTCCAGGTTGTGGACTGAAGCTTTCTTT
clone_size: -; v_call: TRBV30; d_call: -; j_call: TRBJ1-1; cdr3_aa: CAWAGQGRGTEAFF; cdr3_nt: TGTGCCTGGGCAGGCCAGGGAAGGGGAACTGAAGCTTTCTTT
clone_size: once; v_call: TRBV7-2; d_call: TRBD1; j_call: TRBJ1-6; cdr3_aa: CASSLLTGGAFDSPLHF; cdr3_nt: TGTGCCAGCAGCCTCCTTACAGGGGGCGCATTTGATTCACCCCTCCACTTT
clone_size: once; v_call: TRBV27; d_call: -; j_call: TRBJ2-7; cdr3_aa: CASSPQGYSYEQYF; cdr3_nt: TGTGCCAGCAGTCCACAGGGTTACTCCTACGAGCAGTACTTC
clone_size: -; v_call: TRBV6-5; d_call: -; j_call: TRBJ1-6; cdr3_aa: CASSYPDSLDSPLHF; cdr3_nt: TGTGCCAGCAGTTACCCGGACAGCTTGGATTCACCCCTCCACTTT
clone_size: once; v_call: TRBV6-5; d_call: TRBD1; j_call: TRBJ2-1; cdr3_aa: CASSYSGTGGMNEQFF; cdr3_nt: TGTGCCAGCAGTTACTCGGGGACAGGGGGGATGAATGAGCAGTTCTTC
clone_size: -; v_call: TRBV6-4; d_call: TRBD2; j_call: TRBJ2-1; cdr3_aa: CASSWTSGSFSDEQFF; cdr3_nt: TGTGCCAGCAGTTGGACTAGCGGGAGTTTCTCCGATGAGCAGTTCTTC
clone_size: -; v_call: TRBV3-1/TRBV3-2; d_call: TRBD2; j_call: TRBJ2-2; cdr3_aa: CASSHPLAGVDTGELFF; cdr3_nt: TGTGCCAGCAGCCACCCCTTAGCGGGAGTAGACACCGGGGAGCTGTTTTTT
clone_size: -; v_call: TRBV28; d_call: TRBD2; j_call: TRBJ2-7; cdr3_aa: CASTLGLAGGGREQYF; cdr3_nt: TGTGCCAGCACCCTGGGACTAGCGGGAGGAGGTCGGGAGCAGTACTTC
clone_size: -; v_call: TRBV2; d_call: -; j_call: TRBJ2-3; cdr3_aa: CASSGQRSSTDTQYF; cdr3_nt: TGTGCCAGCAGTGGACAACGATCTAGCACAGATACGCAGTATTTT